These 3 T cell receptor beta chains came from one sample sequenced in a study of blood T cell repertoires in COVID-19. TCRdb's table, derived via immunoSEQ multiplex PCR, lists solely in-frame clones and lacks some. There are around 400,000 clones in the sample; approximately 89% occur only once, and about 2% lies in the top ten. Sequencing was done on a sample of peripheral blood. The receptors were gathered from a woman aged 55-75 years with COVID-19, enrolled during active disease.

V usage is TRBV29-1 and J usage is TRBJ2-1, with D possibly TRBD2 on 6 matching bases. V lost 3 bases and J lost 7, with 13 bases in between. This CDR3 has 13 residues. Germline V lookup: CDR1 SQVTM, CDR2 ANQGSEA. CDR3 sequence: CSVEVPGGNEQFF. The CDR3, as DNA: TGCAGCGTTGAGGTACCCGGAGGGAATGAGCAGTTCTTC.

A note on this clone: The junction does not match germline at one end; this may be a read error. The gene calls are TRBV11-3 and TRBJ1-1; a possible D gene is TRBD1 (5 bases). The CDR3 has 13 amino acids. Germline assignment: CDR1 SGHNT and CDR2 YENEEA. CDR3 coding DNA: TGTGCCAGCAGCTCGCAGGGTATGGGCCACCTTTCATTT. The encoded protein is CASSSQGMGHLSF. The full variable domain, with the rest looked up from reference TRBV11-3 and TRBJ1-1, is EAGVVQSPRYKIIEKKQPVAFWCNPISGHNTLYWYLQNLGQGPELLIRYENEEAVDDSQLPKDRFSAERLKGVDSTLKIQPAELGDSAVYLCASSSQGMGHLSFGQGTRLTVV.

The genes are TRBV15 and TRBJ2-1; no clear D gene. CDR1 LNHNV and CDR2 YYDKDF come from the germline V gene (reference sequence). V shed 0 bases and J shed 0 bases, with 9 bases lying between them. The CDR3 has 16 amino acids. Written as DNA, the CDR3 is TGTGCCACCAGCAGAGACCTAGTGAGCTCCTACAATGAGCAGTTCTTC. Protein sequence: CATSRDLVSSYNEQFF.